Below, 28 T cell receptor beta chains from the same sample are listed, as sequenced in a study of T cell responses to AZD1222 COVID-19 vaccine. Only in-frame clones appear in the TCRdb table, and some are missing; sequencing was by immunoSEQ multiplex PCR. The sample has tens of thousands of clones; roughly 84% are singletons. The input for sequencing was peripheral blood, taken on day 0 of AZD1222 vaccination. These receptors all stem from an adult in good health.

The CDR3 DNA is TGTGCCAGCAGCTTAAAATACCGGGAAAACACTGAAGCTTTCTTT. It specifies CASSLKYRENTEAFF. The chain is built from TRBV11-3 and TRBJ1-1; unclear D gene. The CDR3 covers 15 residues. Germline V lookup: CDR1 SGHNT, CDR2 YENEEA. V lost 2 bases, J lost 2 bases, and 12 bases lay in between.

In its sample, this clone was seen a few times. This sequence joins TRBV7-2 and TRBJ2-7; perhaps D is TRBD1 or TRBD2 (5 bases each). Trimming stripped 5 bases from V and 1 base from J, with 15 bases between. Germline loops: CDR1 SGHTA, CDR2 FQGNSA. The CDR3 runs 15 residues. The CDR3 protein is CASSQGPGESYEQYF. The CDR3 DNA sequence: TGTGCCAGCAGCCAGGGCCCCGGGGAATCCTACGAGCAGTACTTC.

The CDR3 spells CASSRGDRGAETQYF. In DNA, the CDR3 is TGTGCCAGCAGCCGGGGCGACCGGGGAGCAGAGACCCAGTACTTC. The chain links TRBV11-3 to TRBJ2-5; D is perhaps TRBD1 or TRBD2 (5 bases each). V shed 5 bases and J shed 4 bases, with 17 bases lying between them. Germline-derived CDR1 and CDR2 are SGHNT and YENEEA. This CDR3 region has 15 residues.

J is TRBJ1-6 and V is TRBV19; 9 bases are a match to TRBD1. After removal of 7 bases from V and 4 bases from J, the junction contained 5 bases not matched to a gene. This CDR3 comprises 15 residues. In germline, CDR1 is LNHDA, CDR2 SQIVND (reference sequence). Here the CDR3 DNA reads TGTGCCAGTAAACCGGGACAGGGATATAATTCACCCCTCCACTTT. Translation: CASKPGQGYNSPLHF.

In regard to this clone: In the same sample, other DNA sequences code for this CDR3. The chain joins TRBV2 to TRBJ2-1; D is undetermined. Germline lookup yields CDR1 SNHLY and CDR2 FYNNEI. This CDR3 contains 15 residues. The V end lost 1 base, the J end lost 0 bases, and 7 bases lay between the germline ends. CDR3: CASSEGGSSYNEQFF. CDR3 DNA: TGTGCCAGCAGTGAAGGCGGAAGCTCCTACAATGAGCAGTTCTTC. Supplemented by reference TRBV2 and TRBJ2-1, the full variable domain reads EPEVTQTPSHQVTQMGQEVILRCVPISNHLYFYWYRQILGQKVEFLVSFYNNEISEKSEIFDDQFSVERPDGSNFTLKIRSTKLEDSAMYFCASSEGGSSYNEQFFGPGTRLTVL.

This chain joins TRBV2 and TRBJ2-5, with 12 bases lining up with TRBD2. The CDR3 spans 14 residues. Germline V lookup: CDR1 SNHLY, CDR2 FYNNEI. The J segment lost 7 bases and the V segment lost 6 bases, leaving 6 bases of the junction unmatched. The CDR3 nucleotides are TGTGCCAGCAGGGCCACGACTAGCGGGGGGACCCAGTACTTC. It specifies CASRATTSGGTQYF.

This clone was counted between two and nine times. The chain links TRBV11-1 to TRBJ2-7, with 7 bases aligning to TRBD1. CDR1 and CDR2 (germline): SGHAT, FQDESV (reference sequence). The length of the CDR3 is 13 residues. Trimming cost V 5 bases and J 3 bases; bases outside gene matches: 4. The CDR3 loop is CASSIGQVYEQYF. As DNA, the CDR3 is TGTGCCAGCAGCATAGGACAGGTCTACGAGCAGTACTTC. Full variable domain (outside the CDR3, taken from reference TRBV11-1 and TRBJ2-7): EAEVAQSPRYKITEKSQAVAFWCDPISGHATLYWYRQILGQGPELLVQFQDESVVDDSQLPKDRFSAERLKGVDSTLKIQPAELGDSAMYLCASSIGQVYEQYFGPGTRLTVT.

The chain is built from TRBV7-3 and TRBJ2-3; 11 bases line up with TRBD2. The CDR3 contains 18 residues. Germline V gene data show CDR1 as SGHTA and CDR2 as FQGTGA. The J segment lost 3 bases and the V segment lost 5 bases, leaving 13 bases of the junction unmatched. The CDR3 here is CASSPTSGTSTGTDTQYF. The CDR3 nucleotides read TGTGCCAGCAGCCCGACTAGCGGGACGTCGACGGGGACAGATACGCAGTATTTT.

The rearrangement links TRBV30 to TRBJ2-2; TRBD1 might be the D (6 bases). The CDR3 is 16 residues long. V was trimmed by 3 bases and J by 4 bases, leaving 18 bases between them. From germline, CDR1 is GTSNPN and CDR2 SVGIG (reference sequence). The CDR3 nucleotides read TGTGCCTGGAGCGATACCGGGACAACGTTCACCGGGGAGCTGTTTTTT. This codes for CAWSDTGTTFTGELFF.

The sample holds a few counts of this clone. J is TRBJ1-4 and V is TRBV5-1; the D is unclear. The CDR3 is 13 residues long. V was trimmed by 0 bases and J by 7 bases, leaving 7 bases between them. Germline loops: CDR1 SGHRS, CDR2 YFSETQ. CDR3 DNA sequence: TGCGCCAGCAGCTTGGGGTCAGTTGAAAAACTGTTTTTT. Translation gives CASSLGSVEKLFF.

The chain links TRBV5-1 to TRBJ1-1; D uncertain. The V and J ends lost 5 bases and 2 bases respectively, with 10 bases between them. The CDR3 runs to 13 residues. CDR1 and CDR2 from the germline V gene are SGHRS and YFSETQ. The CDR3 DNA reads TGCGCCAGCAGAAAGTCCCTTAACACTGAAGCTTTCTTT. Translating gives CASRKSLNTEAFF.

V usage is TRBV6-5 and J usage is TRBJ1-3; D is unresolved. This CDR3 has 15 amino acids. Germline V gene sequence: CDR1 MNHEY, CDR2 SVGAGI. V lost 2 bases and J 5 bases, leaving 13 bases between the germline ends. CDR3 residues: CASSYRDGRRNTIYF. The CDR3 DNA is TGTGCCAGCAGTTACCGGGATGGCAGGAGAAACACCATATATTTT.

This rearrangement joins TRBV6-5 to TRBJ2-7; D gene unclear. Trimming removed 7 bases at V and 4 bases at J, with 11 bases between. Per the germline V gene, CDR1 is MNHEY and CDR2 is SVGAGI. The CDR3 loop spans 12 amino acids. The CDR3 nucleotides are TGTGCCAGCATCTCGGATCTATACGAGCAGTACTTC. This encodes CASISDLYEQYF.

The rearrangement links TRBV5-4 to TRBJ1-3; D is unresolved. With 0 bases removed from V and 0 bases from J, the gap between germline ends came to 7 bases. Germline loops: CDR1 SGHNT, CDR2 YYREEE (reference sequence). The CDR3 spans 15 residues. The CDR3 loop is CASSLDGNSGNTIYF. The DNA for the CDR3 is TGTGCCAGCAGCTTGGACGGAAACTCTGGAAACACCATATATTTT.

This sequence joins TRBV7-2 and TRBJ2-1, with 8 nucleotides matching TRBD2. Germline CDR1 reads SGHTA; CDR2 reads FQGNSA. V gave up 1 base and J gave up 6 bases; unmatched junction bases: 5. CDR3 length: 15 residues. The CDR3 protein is CASSLVGGGVNEQFF. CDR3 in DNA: TGTGCCAGCAGCTTAGTCGGGGGGGGCGTCAATGAGCAGTTCTTC.

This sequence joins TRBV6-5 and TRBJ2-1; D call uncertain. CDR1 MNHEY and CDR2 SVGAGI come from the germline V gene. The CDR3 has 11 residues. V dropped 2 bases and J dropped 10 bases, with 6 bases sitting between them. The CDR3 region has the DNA TGTGCCAGCAGTTACCAAGGGGAGCAGTTCTTC. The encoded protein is CASSYQGEQFF.

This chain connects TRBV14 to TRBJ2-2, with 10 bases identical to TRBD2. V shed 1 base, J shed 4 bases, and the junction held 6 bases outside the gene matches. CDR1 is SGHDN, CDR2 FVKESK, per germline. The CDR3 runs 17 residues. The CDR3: CASSQGAGGYATGELFF. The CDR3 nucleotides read TGTGCCAGCAGCCAAGGAGCGGGAGGGTACGCCACCGGGGAGCTGTTTTTT.

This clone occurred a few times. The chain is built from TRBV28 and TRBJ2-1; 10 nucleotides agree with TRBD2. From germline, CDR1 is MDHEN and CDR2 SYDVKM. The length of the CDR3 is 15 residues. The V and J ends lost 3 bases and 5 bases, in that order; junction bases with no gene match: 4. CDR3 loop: CASSFTSGTDNEQFF. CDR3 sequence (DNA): TGTGCCAGCAGTTTTACTAGCGGGACCGACAATGAGCAGTTCTTC.

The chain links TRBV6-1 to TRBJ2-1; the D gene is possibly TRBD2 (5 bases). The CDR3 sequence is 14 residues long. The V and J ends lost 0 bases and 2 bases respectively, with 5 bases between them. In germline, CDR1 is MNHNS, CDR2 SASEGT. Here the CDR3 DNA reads TGTGCCAGCAGTGAAGCGGGAGCCTACAATGAGCAGTTCTTC. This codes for CASSEAGAYNEQFF.

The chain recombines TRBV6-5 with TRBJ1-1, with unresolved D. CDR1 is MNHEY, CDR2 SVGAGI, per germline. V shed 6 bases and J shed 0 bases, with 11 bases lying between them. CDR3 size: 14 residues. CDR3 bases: TGTGCCAGCAGCCTATCAAGGATGAACACTGAAGCTTTCTTT. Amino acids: CASSLSRMNTEAFF.

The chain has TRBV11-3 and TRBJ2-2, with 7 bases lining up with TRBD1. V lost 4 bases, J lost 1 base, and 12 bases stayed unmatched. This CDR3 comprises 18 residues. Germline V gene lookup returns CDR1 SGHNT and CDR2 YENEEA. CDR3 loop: CASSSVTSGTENTGELFF. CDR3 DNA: TGTGCCAGCAGCTCAGTAACTTCCGGGACAGAGAACACCGGGGAGCTGTTTTTT.

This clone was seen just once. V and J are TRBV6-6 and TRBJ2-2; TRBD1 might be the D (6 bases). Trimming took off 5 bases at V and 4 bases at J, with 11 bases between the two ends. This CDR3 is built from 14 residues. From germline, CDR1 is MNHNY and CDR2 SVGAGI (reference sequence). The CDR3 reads CASSTGQLTGELFF. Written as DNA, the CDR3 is TGTGCCAGCAGTACTGGACAGCTCACCGGGGAGCTGTTTTTT.

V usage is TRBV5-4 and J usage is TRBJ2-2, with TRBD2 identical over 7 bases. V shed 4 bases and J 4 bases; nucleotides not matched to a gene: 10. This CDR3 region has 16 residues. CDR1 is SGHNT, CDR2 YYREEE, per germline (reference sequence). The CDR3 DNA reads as TGTGCCAGCAGCCTCGATTTGACTAGCAGCACCGGGGAGCTGTTTTTT. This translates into CASSLDLTSSTGELFF.

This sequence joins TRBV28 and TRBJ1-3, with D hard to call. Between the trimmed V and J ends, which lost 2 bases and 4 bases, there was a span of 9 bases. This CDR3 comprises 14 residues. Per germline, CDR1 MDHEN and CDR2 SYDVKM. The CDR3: CASSLGLEGNTIYF. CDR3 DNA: TGTGCCAGCAGTTTAGGTCTGGAAGGAAACACCATATATTTT. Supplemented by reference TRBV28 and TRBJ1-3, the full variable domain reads DVKVTQSSRYLVKRTGEKVFLECVQDMDHENMFWYRQDPGLGLRLIYFSYDVKMKEKGDIPEGYSVSREKKERFSLILESASTNQTSMYLCASSLGLEGNTIYFGEGSWLTVV.

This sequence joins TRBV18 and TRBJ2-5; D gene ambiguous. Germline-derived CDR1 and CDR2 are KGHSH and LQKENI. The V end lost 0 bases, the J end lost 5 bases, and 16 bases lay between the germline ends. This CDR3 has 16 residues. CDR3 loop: CASSPPTAPKWETQYF. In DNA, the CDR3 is TGTGCCAGCTCACCACCGACGGCCCCTAAATGGGAGACCCAGTACTTC.

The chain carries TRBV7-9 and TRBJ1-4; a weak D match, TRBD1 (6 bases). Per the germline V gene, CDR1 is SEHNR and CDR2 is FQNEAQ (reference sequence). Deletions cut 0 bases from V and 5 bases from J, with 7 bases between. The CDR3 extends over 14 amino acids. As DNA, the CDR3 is TGTGCCAGCAGCTTAGCCAGGGGAAATGAAAAACTGTTTTTT. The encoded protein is CASSLARGNEKLFF.

The CDR3 here is CASSQAETEAYEQYF. CDR3 DNA sequence: TGCGCCAGCAGCCAAGCGGAGACTGAAGCCTACGAGCAGTACTTC. The rearrangement links TRBV4-1 to TRBJ2-7; D gene uncertain. Germline V lookup: CDR1 MGHRA, CDR2 YSYEKL. V was shortened by 1 base and J by 2 bases, with 12 bases between the two germline ends. CDR3 size: 15 residues.

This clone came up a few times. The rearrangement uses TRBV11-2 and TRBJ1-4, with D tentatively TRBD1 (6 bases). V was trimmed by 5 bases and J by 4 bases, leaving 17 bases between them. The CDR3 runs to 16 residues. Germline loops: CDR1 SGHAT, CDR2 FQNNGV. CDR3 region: CASSQYSGAGNEKLFF. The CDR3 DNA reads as TGTGCCAGCAGCCAATATTCGGGGGCCGGTAATGAAAAACTGTTTTTT.